A single sample gave rise to the 16 T cell receptor beta chains below, sequenced in a study of T-cell reconstitution after alpha-beta-depleted transplantation in children. Preparation of the TCRbeta library used unique molecular identifiers. TCRdb analysed the PCR reads with MiXCR anew, one entry per CDR3 protein. The sample carries some 550,000 distinct CDR3 sequences, 20% to 25% recorded once. The sequencing used PBMCs, mostly from graft donor cells, collected 360 days after TCRalphabeta/CD19-depleted stem cell transplant. The receptor set was obtained from a boy younger than two who had a stem cell transplant for acute myeloid leukemia, so the T cells may come from the graft donor.

For the CDR3, the DNA is TGTGCCAGCTCACCTTTGGACAGCCCGGGCCCCTATGGCTACACCTTC. Protein product: CASSPLDSPGPYGYTF. The rearrangement joins TRBV18 to TRBJ1-2, with D tentatively TRBD1 (6 bases). The V gene lost 3 bases and the J gene lost 4 bases, with 18 bases spanning the gap. This CDR3 contains 16 residues. Germline assignment: CDR1 KGHSH and CDR2 LQKENI.

This clonotype was seen a few times. The chain combines TRBV12-3 or TRBV12-4 with TRBJ2-5; D is undetermined. V dropped 4 bases and J dropped 5 bases, with 11 bases sitting between them. This CDR3 region has 13 residues. CDR3 in amino acids: CASSYATSETQYF. The CDR3, as DNA: TGTGCCAGCAGTTACGCCACCTCGGAGACCCAGTACTTC.

There are many counts of this clonotype. The rearrangement uses TRBV29-1 and TRBJ2-1; TRBD2 is a possible D gene (6 bases). Trimming removed 5 bases from V and 4 bases from J, with 12 bases in between. The CDR3 spans 13 residues. Germline values: CDR1 SQVTM, CDR2 ANQGSEA. The CDR3 coding sequence is TGCAGCGTTTCGTGGGGGGAATACAATGAGCAGTTCTTC. Its protein product is CSVSWGEYNEQFF.

Here the CDR3 DNA reads TGTGCCAGCAGCATACTGGGACTGGGCCAAGAGACCCAGTACTTC. Its protein product is CASSILGLGQETQYF. The chain employs TRBV7-2 and TRBJ2-5; possibly TRBD2 for D (6 bases). The germline CDR1 and CDR2 sequences are SGHTA and FQGNSA. The V gene lost 5 bases and the J gene lost 1 base, with 14 bases spanning the gap. This CDR3 has 15 residues. The full variable domain, its missing parts supplied by reference TRBV7-2 and TRBJ2-5, is GAGVSQSPSNKVTEKGKDVELRCDPISGHTALYWYRQSLGQGLEFLIYFQGNSAPDKSGLPSDRFSAERTGGSVSTLTIQRTQQEDSAVYLCASSILGLGQETQYFGPGTRLLVL.

This clonotype appeared a few times. The gene calls are TRBV5-1 and TRBJ1-5, with a weak D call TRBD1 (6 bases). Trimming stripped 6 bases from V and 0 bases from J, with 13 bases between. Germline V gives CDR1 SGHRS, CDR2 YFSETQ. The CDR3 has 15 amino acids. CDR3 DNA sequence: TGCGCCAGCAACCTGACAGGCTATAGCAATCAGCCCCAGCATTTT. Protein product: CASNLTGYSNQPQHF.

V usage is TRBV4-3 and J usage is TRBJ1-4; D is possibly TRBD1 (5 bases). Germline V gives CDR1 LGHNA, CDR2 YSLEER. V lost 4 bases and J lost 6, with 18 bases in between. CDR3 length: 16 residues. This CDR3 is CASSPDPWGNDEKLFF. DNA for the CDR3: TGCGCCAGCAGCCCAGATCCATGGGGGAACGATGAAAAACTGTTTTTT.

This clonotype was detected only a few times. The chain recombines TRBV6-5 with TRBJ2-1, with 7 bases identical to TRBD2. The CDR3 totals 14 residues. Germline V gene data show CDR1 as MNHEY and CDR2 as SVGAGI. V shed 2 bases, J shed 7 bases, and the junction held 5 bases outside the gene matches. CDR3 coding DNA: TGTGCCAGCAGTTACCGTGGGGGGGTGAATGAGCAGTTCTTC. Amino acids: CASSYRGGVNEQFF.

There are a few counts of this clonotype. The rearrangement joins TRBV20-1 to TRBJ1-4; D not certain. CDR1 is DFQATT and CDR2 is SNEGSKA in the germline V gene (reference sequence). Trimming left V 4 bases short and J 12 bases short, with 12 bases between. This CDR3 has 11 residues. The CDR3 protein is CSATRGPELFF. The CDR3 DNA sequence: TGCAGTGCTACTCGTGGCCCCGAACTGTTTTTT.

This clonotype was detected many times. For the CDR3, the DNA is TGTGCCACCAGTGATTCTGACAGGGGGCTAATGAGCGAGCAGTTCTTC. It translates to CATSDSDRGLMSEQFF. The chain combines TRBV24-1 with TRBJ2-1; TRBD1 matches 10 bases. The length of the CDR3 is 16 residues. Trimming at V came to 2 bases and at J to 10 bases, leaving 10 bases not matched to a gene. Germline-derived CDR1 and CDR2 are KGHDR and SFDVKD.

This clonotype came up many times. The chain uses TRBV20-1 and TRBJ1-6; no definite D call. CDR3 length equals 12 residues. Per germline, CDR1 DFQATT and CDR2 SNEGSKA (reference sequence). Trimming took off 7 bases at V and 3 bases at J, with 7 bases between the two ends. For the CDR3, the DNA is TGCAGTGGAACAAACTATAATTCACCCCTCCACTTT. Translating it yields CSGTNYNSPLHF.

This clonotype showed up just a few times. The CDR3 DNA is TGTGCCAGCAGCTTAGACGGAACCAGCTCCTACAATGAGCAGTTCTTC. Its protein product is CASSLDGTSSYNEQFF. The V and J genes are TRBV7-2 and TRBJ2-1; the D is unclear. Germline-derived CDR1 and CDR2 are SGHTA and FQGNSA. Trimming removed 1 base at V and 0 bases at J, with 10 bases between. The CDR3 runs to 16 residues. The full variable domain, completed using reference TRBV7-2 and TRBJ2-1, is GAGVSQSPSNKVTEKGKDVELRCDPISGHTALYWYRQSLGQGLEFLIYFQGNSAPDKSGLPSDRFSAERTGGSVSTLTIQRTQQEDSAVYLCASSLDGTSSYNEQFFGPGTRLTVL.

This clonotype showed up just a few times. The V gene is TRBV4-2, the J gene TRBJ2-3; D ambiguous. The germline gives CDR1 LGHNA, CDR2 YNFKEQ. The V gene lost 8 bases and the J gene lost 4 bases, with 16 bases spanning the gap. The CDR3 contains 14 residues. CDR3 in DNA: TGTGCCAGCTCATTGAGGAATAGTGCAGATACGCAGTATTTT. This translates into CASSLRNSADTQYF.

This clonotype has a count of ten or more. V is TRBV7-8 and J is TRBJ1-6; no clear D gene. The length of the CDR3 is 14 residues. Germline V gene lookup returns CDR1 SGHVS and CDR2 FQNEAQ. Between the trimmed V and J ends, which lost 1 base and 13 bases, there was a span of 14 bases. CDR3 loop: CASSLGEVRLPLHF. In nucleotides, the CDR3 is TGTGCCAGCAGCTTAGGAGAGGTTCGTCTGCCCCTCCACTTT.

The chain couples TRBV5-5 to TRBJ2-2; D possibly corresponds to TRBD1 (6 bases). The CDR3 length is 14 residues. V lost 2 bases and J 8 bases, leaving 13 bases between the germline ends. Germline assignment: CDR1 SGHKS and CDR2 YYEKEE (reference sequence). The CDR3 DNA reads as TGTGCCAGCAGCTTCGCACAGGGCGTTGGGGAGCTGTTTTTT. Amino acid sequence: CASSFAQGVGELFF.

The genes are TRBV20-1 and TRBJ2-5; no clear D. This CDR3 has 15 residues. CDR1 and CDR2 (germline): DFQATT, SNEGSKA (reference sequence). Trimming shortened V by 5 bases and J by 2 bases, and 18 bases separated the two germline ends. Here the CDR3 DNA reads TGCAGTGCTCCCGACCCGGCAGTTTCGCAAGAGACCCAGTACTTC. This gives the protein CSAPDPAVSQETQYF.

This clonotype was seen more than once but under ten times. The chain employs TRBV20-1 and TRBJ2-1; 9 bases align to TRBD1. Germline V lookup: CDR1 DFQATT, CDR2 SNEGSKA (reference sequence). The CDR3 totals 15 residues. The V gene end was trimmed by 6 bases and the J gene end by 0 bases; junction bases not matched to a gene: 6. CDR3 nucleotides: TGCAGTGCCGCAGGACAGGGGAGCTCCTACAATGAGCAGTTCTTC. Protein sequence: CSAAGQGSSYNEQFF.